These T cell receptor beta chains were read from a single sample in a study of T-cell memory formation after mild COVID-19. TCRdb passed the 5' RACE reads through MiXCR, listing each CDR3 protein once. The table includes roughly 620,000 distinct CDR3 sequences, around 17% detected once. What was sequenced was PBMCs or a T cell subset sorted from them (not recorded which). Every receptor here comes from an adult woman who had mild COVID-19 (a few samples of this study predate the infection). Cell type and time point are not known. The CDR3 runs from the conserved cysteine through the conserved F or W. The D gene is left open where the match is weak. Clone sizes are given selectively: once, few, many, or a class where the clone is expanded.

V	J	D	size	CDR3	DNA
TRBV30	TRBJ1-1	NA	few	CAWAEVLEAFF	TGTGCCTGGGCGGAAGTTCTTGAAGCTTTCTTT
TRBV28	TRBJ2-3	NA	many	CASSFWAGTSPSPDTQYF	TGTGCCAGCAGTTTTTGGGCAGGGACGAGCCCTTCGCCAGATACGCAGTATTTT
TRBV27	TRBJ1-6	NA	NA	CASSPIGPRNASPLHF	TGTGCCAGCAGCCCTATTGGACCCCGTAACGCTTCACCCCTCCACTTT
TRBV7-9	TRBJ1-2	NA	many	CASSSVRQDILHGYTF	TGTGCCAGCAGCTCCGTTCGCCAAGACATACTGCATGGCTACACCTTC
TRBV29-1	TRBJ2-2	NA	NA	CSVEGHLGELFF	TGCAGCGTGGAGGGACACCTAGGGGAGCTGTTTTTT
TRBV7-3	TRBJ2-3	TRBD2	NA	CASSLAPSGRRTDTQYF	TGTGCCAGCAGCTTAGCCCCTAGCGGGAGACGCACAGATACGCAGTATTTT
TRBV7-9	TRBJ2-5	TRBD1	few	CASSLVAGGEETQYF	TGTGCCAGCAGCTTAGTGGCAGGGGGCGAGGAGACCCAGTACTTC
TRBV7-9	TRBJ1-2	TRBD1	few	CASSPQGQGNGYTF	TGTGCCAGCAGCCCCCAGGGACAGGGGAATGGCTACACCTTC
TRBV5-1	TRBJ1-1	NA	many	CASSQDTEAFF	TGCGCCAGCAGCCAGGACACTGAAGCTTTCTTT
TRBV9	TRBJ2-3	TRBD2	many	CASSPHPGGDTQYF	TGTGCCAGCAGCCCTCATCCGGGGGGAGATACGCAGTATTTT
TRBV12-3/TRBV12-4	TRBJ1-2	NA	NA	CASSPSESGRSGYTF	TGTGCCAGCAGTCCTTCCGAGTCAGGGAGAAGCGGCTACACCTTC
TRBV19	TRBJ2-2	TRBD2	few	CASTTSAGGGELFF	TGTGCCAGTACCACTAGCGCAGGAGGCGGGGAGCTGTTTTTT
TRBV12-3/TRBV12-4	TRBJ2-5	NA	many	CASNSRWDLPKETQYF	TGTGCCAGCAACAGTAGGTGGGACCTGCCCAAGGAGACCCAGTACTTC
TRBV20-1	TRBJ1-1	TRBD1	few	CSARVNRGITEAFF	TGCAGTGCTAGAGTTAACAGGGGAATTACTGAAGCTTTCTTT
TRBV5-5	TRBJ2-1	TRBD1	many	CASSSTRQGNEQFF	TGTGCCAGCAGCTCGACCCGACAGGGGAATGAGCAGTTCTTC
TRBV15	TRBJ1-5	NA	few	CATSSSRESHQPQHF	TGTGCCACCAGCTCCTCCAGGGAGTCACATCAGCCCCAGCATTTT
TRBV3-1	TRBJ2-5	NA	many	CASSQDGGGGAETQYF	TGTGCCAGCAGCCAAGATGGGGGCGGTGGGGCGGAGACCCAGTACTTC
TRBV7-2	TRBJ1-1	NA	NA	CASSLGSTSTEAFF	TGTGCCAGCAGCCTCGGGAGCACATCCACTGAAGCTTTCTTT
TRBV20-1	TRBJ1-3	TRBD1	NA	CSARRTGIAGNTIYF	TGCAGTGCTAGAAGGACAGGGATTGCAGGAAACACCATATATTTT
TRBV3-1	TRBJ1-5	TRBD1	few	CASSQGQGGQPQHF	TGTGCCAGCAGCCAAGGACAGGGAGGTCAGCCCCAGCATTTT
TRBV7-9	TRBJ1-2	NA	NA	CASSRTEGPYGYTF	TGTGCCAGCAGCCGAACTGAGGGGCCTTATGGCTACACCTTC
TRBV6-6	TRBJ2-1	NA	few	CASSFPGARSHEQFF	TGTGCCAGCAGTTTCCCTGGGGCAAGGTCCCATGAGCAGTTCTTC
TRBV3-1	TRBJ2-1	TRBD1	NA	CASSPTLTGYNEQFF	TGTGCCAGCAGCCCCACCCTGACAGGGTACAATGAGCAGTTCTTC
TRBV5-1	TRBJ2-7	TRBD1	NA	CASSRTGTDEQYF	TGCGCCAGCAGCCGGACAGGGACGGACGAGCAGTACTTC
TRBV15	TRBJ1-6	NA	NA	CATSSAEAGISPLHF	TGTGCCACCAGCAGTGCTGAGGCAGGGATTTCACCCCTCCACTTT
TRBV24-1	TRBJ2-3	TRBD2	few	CATSDPPSGSTDTQYF	TGTGCCACCAGTGATCCACCTAGCGGGAGCACAGATACGCAGTATTTT
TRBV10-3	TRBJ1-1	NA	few	CAISAGTDPRTAFF	TGTGCCATCAGTGCCGGGACCGATCCCCGGACGGCTTTCTTT
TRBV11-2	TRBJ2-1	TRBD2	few	CASSALAGIHEQFF	TGTGCCAGCAGCGCCCTAGCGGGTATCCATGAGCAGTTCTTC
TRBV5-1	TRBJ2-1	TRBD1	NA	CASSLGGTGVYNEQFF	TGCGCCAGCAGCTTGGGGGGGACAGGGGTCTACAATGAGCAGTTCTTC
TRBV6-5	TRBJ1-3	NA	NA	CASSLDRTSGNTIYF	TGTGCCAGCAGTCTTGACAGGACCTCTGGAAACACCATATATTTT
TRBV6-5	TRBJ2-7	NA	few	CASSYSRTYSSYEQYF	TGTGCCAGCAGTTACTCCAGGACATACAGCTCCTACGAGCAGTACTTC
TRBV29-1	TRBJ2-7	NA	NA	CSVLHGRGYEQYF	TGCAGCGTTCTCCACGGGAGAGGTTACGAGCAGTACTTC
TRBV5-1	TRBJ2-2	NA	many	CASSFSGTGELFF	TGCGCCAGCAGCTTTTCAGGCACCGGGGAGCTGTTTTTT
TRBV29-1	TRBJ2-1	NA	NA	CSGGLNEQFF	TGCAGCGGGGGACTCAATGAGCAGTTCTTC
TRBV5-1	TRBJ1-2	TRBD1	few	CASSSRDSDYGYTF	TGCGCCAGCAGCTCCCGGGACAGTGACTATGGCTACACCTTC
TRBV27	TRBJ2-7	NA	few	CASSPSRSLVPYEQYF	TGTGCCAGCAGTCCCTCCCGGAGCCTAGTCCCCTACGAGCAGTACTTC
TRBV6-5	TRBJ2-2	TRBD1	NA	CASSRTGTGGAFF	TGTGCCAGCAGTCGCACCGGGACAGGGGGAGCGTTTTTT
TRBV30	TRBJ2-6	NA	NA	CAWSDVGGANVLTF	TGTGCCTGGAGTGACGTTGGTGGGGCCAACGTCCTGACTTTC
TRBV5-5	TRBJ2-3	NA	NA	CASSLRLGNTQYF	TGTGCCAGCAGCTTGAGACTGGGGAATACGCAGTATTTT
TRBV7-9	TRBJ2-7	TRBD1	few	CASSSPGTGYAEQYF	TGTGCCAGCAGCAGCCCCGGGACAGGGTACGCGGAGCAGTACTTC
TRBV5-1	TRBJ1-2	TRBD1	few	CASSSKTGGVYGYTF	TGCGCCAGCAGCTCGAAGACAGGGGGAGTCTATGGCTACACCTTC
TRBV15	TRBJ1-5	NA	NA	CATSRDYRSMQPQHF	TGTGCCACCAGCAGAGATTATAGGTCGATGCAGCCCCAGCATTTT
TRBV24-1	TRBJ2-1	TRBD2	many	CATSDSAEASGRVYEQFF	TGTGCCACCAGTGATTCCGCGGAGGCTAGCGGGAGAGTATATGAGCAGTTCTTC
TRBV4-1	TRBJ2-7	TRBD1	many	CASSQEGPGGNEQYF	TGCGCCAGCAGCCAAGAGGGGCCAGGGGGCAACGAGCAGTACTTC
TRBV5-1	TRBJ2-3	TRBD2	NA	CASSRSLAGGTDTQYF	TGCGCCAGCAGCCGTAGTCTAGCGGGGGGAACAGATACGCAGTATTTT
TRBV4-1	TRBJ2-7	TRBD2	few	CASSLAGGNSYEQYF	TGCGCCAGCAGCCTAGCGGGGGGAAACTCCTACGAGCAGTACTTC
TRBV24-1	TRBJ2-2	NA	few	CATSDWAATQNTGELFF	TGTGCCACCAGTGATTGGGCAGCAACCCAGAACACCGGGGAGCTGTTTTTT
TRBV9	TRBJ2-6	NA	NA	CASSVGGGEWIAGANVLTF	TGTGCCAGCAGCGTAGGAGGAGGGGAATGGATAGCTGGGGCCAACGTCCTGACTTTC
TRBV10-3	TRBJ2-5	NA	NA	CAISSTPMAQETQYF	TGTGCCATCAGCTCCACCCCTATGGCCCAAGAGACCCAGTACTTC
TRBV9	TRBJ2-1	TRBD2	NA	CASSVSGTSSDEQFF	TGTGCCAGCAGCGTGTCAGGGACTAGCAGCGATGAGCAGTTCTTC
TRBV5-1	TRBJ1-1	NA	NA	CASSSEGGRNTEAFF	TGCGCCAGCAGCTCCGAAGGGGGAAGGAATACTGAAGCTTTCTTT
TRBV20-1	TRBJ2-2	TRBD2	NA	CSARDLVGTSGGANTGELFF	TGCAGTGCTAGAGATCTCGTCGGGACTAGCGGGGGGGCGAACACCGGGGAGCTGTTTTTT
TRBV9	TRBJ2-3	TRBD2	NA	CASSVPGHRLAGVTDTQYF	TGTGCCAGCAGCGTCCCCGGACATCGACTAGCGGGCGTCACAGATACGCAGTATTTT
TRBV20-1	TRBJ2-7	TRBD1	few	CSAPGGLGSYEQYF	TGCAGTGCACCAGGGGGTCTTGGATCCTACGAGCAGTACTTC